Below are 22 T cell receptor beta chains sequenced from a single sample in a study of blood T cells in healthy people across ages. The use of a sample-barcoded 5' primer and a J-beta primer mix characterized a second PCR of roughly 6 to 12 cycles. From the 5' RACE reads, TCRdb called clonotypes with MiXCR, one entry per CDR3 protein. The data hold 870,000 or so distinct CDR3 sequences, with 29% observed a single time. Input material: blood. These receptors all come from a woman of 80 years or more in good health.

This clonotype was counted ten times or more. This chain connects TRBV7-9 to TRBJ2-5, with D perhaps given as TRBD1 or TRBD2 (5 bases each). V was pared by 1 base and J by 2 bases, with 11 bases between. The CDR3 has 15 residues. Germline values: CDR1 SEHNR, CDR2 FQNEAQ (reference sequence). Here the CDR3 reads CASSLDGTSQETQYF. The CDR3 nucleotides read TGTGCCAGCAGCTTAGACGGGACGAGTCAAGAGACCCAGTACTTC.

CDR3 in amino acids: CASSLGGGRNTGELFF. In DNA form, the CDR3 reads TGTGCCAGCAGCTTAGGAGGAGGCCGGAACACCGGGGAGCTGTTTTTT. V is TRBV7-2 and J is TRBJ2-2; D may be TRBD2 (5 bases). The germline V gene encodes CDR1 SGHTA and CDR2 FQGNSA. The CDR3 contains 16 residues. Trimming cost V 1 base and J 1 base, with 10 bases left between them.

This clonotype was detected a few times. The CDR3 nucleotides read TGTGCCAGCAGTGAAGCGGGATTGGGCCAAGAGACCCAGTACTTC. This encodes CASSEAGLGQETQYF. The chain carries TRBV2 and TRBJ2-5, with D unclear. This CDR3 has 15 residues. Germline assignment: CDR1 SNHLY and CDR2 FYNNEI. V lost 0 bases and J 1 base, leaving 9 bases between the germline ends.

This clonotype was detected many times. A much larger clone differs by one base, so this may be a read error. The chain uses TRBV10-3 and TRBJ2-1, with TRBD2 as a possible D gene (6 bases). Germline V gives CDR1 ENHRY, CDR2 SYGVKD. CDR3 length: 14 amino acids. The germline V and J ends were trimmed by 6 bases and 9 bases, with 18 bases remaining between them. This CDR3 is CAIREVSGAGEQFF. The DNA of the CDR3 is TGTGCCATCAGGGAGGTATCGGGAGCGGGTGAGCAGTTCTTC.

This clonotype was recorded once. The junction shows a germline mismatch at one end, possibly a read error. The chain is built from TRBV20-1 and TRBJ2-2, with 8 bases identical to TRBD2. Looked up from germline, CDR1 is DFQATT and CDR2 is SNEGSKA (reference sequence). CDR3 length: 16 amino acids. CDR3 DNA: TGCAGTGCTAGCGGGGGGGCCTTTCCGAACACCGGGGGGCTGTTTTTT. Protein sequence: CSASGGAFPNTGGLFF.

This clonotype has at least ten counts. This chain joins TRBV20-1 and TRBJ2-1; 11 nucleotides line up with TRBD2. The CDR3 has 14 residues. Losses at the gene ends were 5 bases for V and 8 bases for J; bases not matched to a gene: 8. Germline CDR1 and CDR2: DFQATT and SNEGSKA (reference sequence). The CDR3 region has the DNA TGCAGTGCTGTAGCGGGGGGGCCCTTTGATGAGCAGTTCTTC. Translating gives CSAVAGGPFDEQFF.

In the case of this clonotype: A read error may explain this, as a much larger clone is one base away. This sequence joins TRBV3-1 and TRBJ2-1, with D maybe TRBD2 (6 bases). The CDR3 has 14 residues. Germline CDR1 and CDR2: LGHDT and YNNKEL (reference sequence). In DNA form, the CDR3 reads TGTGCCGGCAGCCAAGCGAAACTAGCCAATGAGCAGTTCTTC. Amino acid sequence: CAGSQAKLANEQFF.

There are a few counts of this clonotype. The rearrangement links TRBV18 to TRBJ1-2; 9 bases match TRBD1. In germline, CDR1 is KGHSH, CDR2 LQKENI. Unmatched junction bases numbered 5, after V lost 6 bases and J lost 3 bases. The CDR3 spans 14 residues. The CDR3 nucleotides are TGTGCCAGCTCGGGACAGGGCCTAGACTATGGCTACACCTTC. This sequence encodes CASSGQGLDYGYTF. Combining the CDR3 with reference TRBV18 and TRBJ1-2 gives the whole variable domain NAGVMQNPRHLVRRRGQEARLRCSPMKGHSHVYWYRQLPEEGLKFMVYLQKENIIDESGMPKERFSAEFPKEGPSILRIQQVVRGDSAAYFCASSGQGLDYGYTFGSGTRLTVV.

This clonotype appeared a few times. The V call is TRBV5-6, the J call TRBJ2-1; tentatively, D is TRBD1 or TRBD2 (7 bases each). CDR3 length: 15 residues. V was clipped by 4 bases and J by 9 bases, with 20 bases between them. Per germline, CDR1 SGHDT and CDR2 YYEEEE. The CDR3 loop is CASSPRGRGGSEQFF. Here the CDR3 DNA reads TGTGCCAGCAGCCCTAGGGGCAGGGGGGGATCTGAGCAGTTCTTC.

This clonotype occurred many times. This rearrangement joins TRBV4-3 to TRBJ2-1; TRBD2 aligns across 9 bases. The CDR3 consists of 14 residues. Trimming at V came to 4 bases and at J to 8 bases, leaving 6 bases not matched to a gene. Germline loops: CDR1 LGHNA, CDR2 YSLEER. This CDR3 is CASSRGGGVDEQFF. The CDR3 DNA reads as TGCGCCAGCAGCCGAGGCGGGGGGGTTGATGAGCAGTTCTTC.

As concerns this clonotype: A single base separates this from a much larger clone, so it may be a read error. This chain links TRBV20-1 with TRBJ2-5; 8 bases match TRBD1. The germline CDR1 and CDR2 sequences are DFQATT and SNEGSKA (reference sequence). The CDR3 is made up of 12 amino acids. The CDR3 sequence: CSADRGQETRYF. In DNA form, the CDR3 reads TGCAGTGCCGACAGGGGACAAGAGACCCGGTACTTC.

There are a few counts of this clonotype. Possible read error: a much larger clone is one base away. This rearrangement joins TRBV5-1 to TRBJ1-4; a weak D match, TRBD1 (6 bases). The CDR3 loop spans 14 amino acids. Germline V gene sequence: CDR1 SGHRS, CDR2 YFSETQ. The CDR3 sequence is CANSLDSSMEKLFF. The CDR3 DNA follows: TGCGCCAACAGCTTGGACAGCAGCATGGAAAAACTGTTTTTT.

As concerns this clonotype: This may come from a read error, since a much larger clone is one base off. The J gene is TRBJ2-1, the V gene TRBV7-2; no firm D call. The J call may be faulty, since TRBJ2-7 better matches the DNA end. CDR3 length: 14 amino acids. Germline V gene lookup returns CDR1 SGHTA and CDR2 FQGNSA. CDR3 protein: CASSLGNSYNEQYF. CDR3 sequence (DNA): TGTGCCAGCAGCTTAGGAAACTCCTACAATGAGCAGTACTTC.

This clonotype was recorded only once. In DNA, the CDR3 is TGCAGTGCTAGGGGGGTCGGCGGGGGGGCTAAGCAGTTCTTC. Encoded protein: CSARGVGGGAKQFF. The chain joins TRBV20-1 to TRBJ2-1; 9 bases map to TRBD2. Germline CDR1 reads DFQATT; CDR2 reads SNEGSKA (reference sequence). There are 14 residues in the CDR3. J was trimmed by 11 bases and V by 3 bases; bases with no gene match: 11.

Points on this clonotype: The germline gene is not matched at one end of the junction; a read error may be the cause. This chain links TRBV4-2 with TRBJ1-4; D not certain. The CDR3 contains 15 residues. Germline CDR1 LGHNA, CDR2 YNFKEQ. CDR3 protein: CASSQEASTNEKRFF. Here the CDR3 DNA reads TGTGCCAGCAGCCAAGAGGCCTCAACTAATGAAAAACGGTTTTTT.

This clonotype was recorded at least ten times. The chain is built from TRBV4-3 and TRBJ2-7; TRBD1 agrees at 9 bases. The V gene end was trimmed by 2 bases and the J gene end by 6 bases; junction bases not matched to a gene: 8. In germline, CDR1 is LGHNA, CDR2 YSLEER. The CDR3 covers 15 residues. In DNA form, the CDR3 reads TGCGCCAGCAGCCAAATCGGGACAGGGTCCGGCGAGCAGTACTTC. This gives the protein CASSQIGTGSGEQYF.

In this sample, this clonotype turned up many times. The CDR3 DNA follows: TGTGCCAGTAGTGACCTCCGGAGCAATGAGCAGTTCTTC. Its translation: CASSDLRSNEQFF. This sequence joins TRBV19 and TRBJ2-1, with unresolved D. The length of the CDR3 is 13 residues. The V end was cut by 5 bases, the J end by 6 bases, with 11 bases between. Germline loops: CDR1 LNHDA, CDR2 SQIVND (reference sequence).

The genes are TRBV7-2 and TRBJ2-5; 11 nucleotides line up with TRBD2. Looked up from germline, CDR1 is SGHTA and CDR2 is FQGNSA. This CDR3 region has 15 residues. J gave up 7 bases and V 4 bases, and 8 bases lay outside the gene matches. The CDR3 spells CASSSSGSGGGTQYF. The CDR3 coding sequence is TGTGCCAGCAGCTCCAGCGGTAGCGGGGGGGGGACCCAGTACTTC.

This clonotype has ten or more counts. The genes are TRBV20-1 and TRBJ2-4; TRBD1 matches 11 bases. V trimming: 3 bases; J trimming: 1 base; junction bases outside the gene matches: 11. Germline CDR1 is DFQATT and CDR2 is SNEGSKA (reference sequence). The CDR3 is 18 amino acids. The CDR3 reads CSARLGTGGQGAKNIQYF. The CDR3 DNA reads as TGCAGTGCTAGGTTGGGGACAGGGGGTCAAGGGGCCAAAAACATTCAGTACTTC.

A word on this clonotype: A much larger clone lies a single base off, so this may be a read error. The CDR3 DNA reads TGTGCCAGCGGCTTACTAGCGGGGGGGAGCTCTGGGGCCAACGTCCTGACTTTC. Protein sequence: CASGLLAGGSSGANVLTF. The chain recombines TRBV11-2 with TRBJ2-6, with TRBD2 matching over 13 bases. Germline assignment: CDR1 SGHAT and CDR2 FQNNGV. This CDR3 is 18 amino acids long.

This clonotype showed up many times. The CDR3 DNA sequence: TGTGCCACCAGTGATGGTTACAAAAACATTCAGTACTTC. It codes for CATSDGYKNIQYF. V usage is TRBV24-1 and J usage is TRBJ2-4; D unresolved. The CDR3 is 13 amino acids. CDR1 KGHDR and CDR2 SFDVKD come from the germline V gene. V was shortened by 3 bases and J by 3 bases, with 5 bases between the two germline ends.

The table lists this clonotype with many counts. The chain carries TRBV14 and TRBJ2-7; no clear D gene. The CDR3 contains 14 residues. The germline V gene encodes CDR1 SGHDN and CDR2 FVKESK. Trimming cost V 0 bases and J 4 bases, with 10 bases left between them. CDR3 coding DNA: TGTGCCAGCAGCCAAGATCGGCTTCGGTACGAGCAGTACTTC. It translates to CASSQDRLRYEQYF.